A selection of T cell receptor beta chains follows, all from one sample in a study of shared clonotypes between healthy human individuals. Here immunoSEQ multiplex PCR was the method, and the copy in TCRdb shows in-frame clones only, minus some. This sample has 600,000 to 750,000 clones, with approximately 72% found just once. Sequences were obtained from memory CD4+ T cells sorted from blood. These receptors were taken from a woman in her twenties or thirties in good health. Each CDR3 is given with its conserved first and last residue. A D gene is named only where the DNA matches it firmly. The size entry is marked missing in some rows and otherwise reads once, few, many or a size class.

DNA: TGCGCCAGCAGCTCGCCTCGGGACTCATACACCGGGGAGCTGTTTTTT; CDR3: CASSSPRDSYTGELFF; length: 16; D: NA; J: TRBJ2-2; size: NA; V: TRBV5-1
DNA: TGTGCCAGTAGACCAAAGACAGGAACGAACACTGAAGCTTTCTTT; CDR3: CASRPKTGTNTEAFF; length: 15; D: NA; J: TRBJ1-1; size: NA; V: TRBV19
DNA: TGTGCCTGGAGAGGGGGAGGGCCTTCTGGTGAGCAGTTCTTC; CDR3: CAWRGGGPSGEQFF; length: 14; D: NA; J: TRBJ2-1; size: NA; V: TRBV30
DNA: TGTGCCACCAGCAGAGATTCAGGGGCAACTAATGAAAAACTGTTTTTT; CDR3: CATSRDSGATNEKLFF; length: 16; D: NA; J: TRBJ1-4; size: NA; V: TRBV15
DNA: TGTGCCAGCAGTGAACGGACGGTGGTGAACACTGAAGCTTTCTTT; CDR3: CASSERTVVNTEAFF; length: 15; D: NA; J: TRBJ1-1; size: NA; V: TRBV2
DNA: TGCGCCAGCAGTATTGCCGGGGCGGCCAATGGCACAGATACGCAGTATTTT; CDR3: CASSIAGAANGTDTQYF; length: 17; D: NA; J: TRBJ2-3; size: NA; V: TRBV10-1
DNA: TGTGCCAGCAGGGGTGTAGGTGGGACTAGCGGAGCACGAGTCTACAATGAGCAGTTCTTC; CDR3: CASRGVGGTSGARVYNEQFF; length: 20; D: TRBD2; J: TRBJ2-1; size: once; V: TRBV2
DNA: TGTGCCAGCTCCCCAGGACACATCTCCTACGAGCAGTACTTC; CDR3: CASSPGHISYEQYF; length: 14; D: NA; J: TRBJ2-7; size: NA; V: TRBV11-2
DNA: TGTGCCAGCAGCTTTTTTGGACAGAACACAGATACGCAGTATTTT; CDR3: CASSFFGQNTDTQYF; length: 15; D: NA; J: TRBJ2-3; size: once; V: TRBV7-2
DNA: TGTGCCAGCAGCTTATTCCATCGACAGGGTCAGGCTCAGCCCCAGCATTTT; CDR3: CASSLFHRQGQAQPQHF; length: 17; D: TRBD1; J: TRBJ1-5; size: NA; V: TRBV7-4
DNA: TGTGCAGCGGGACACCAACAAGAGACCCAGTACTTC; CDR3: CAAGHQQETQYF; length: 12; D: NA; J: TRBJ2-5; size: NA; V: TRBV28
DNA: TGTGCCAGCAGTTACTCCGGGAACACCGGGGAGCTGTTTTTT; CDR3: CASSYSGNTGELFF; length: 14; D: NA; J: TRBJ2-2; size: NA; V: TRBV6-6
DNA: TGTGCCAGCAGTGAAGCCACCCTCGCAAACATTCAGTACTTC; CDR3: CASSEATLANIQYF; length: 14; D: NA; J: TRBJ2-4; size: NA; V: TRBV2
DNA: TGTGCCAGCTCACCACCGGGGGGAAGGGACGTAGCTTTCTTT; CDR3: CASSPPGGRDVAFF; length: 14; D: NA; J: TRBJ1-1; size: few; V: TRBV18
DNA: TGTGCCAGCGGCAGGTCCAATCAGCCCCAGCATTTT; CDR3: CASGRSNQPQHF; length: 12; D: NA; J: TRBJ1-5; size: few; V: TRBV6-5
DNA: TGTGCCAGCAGCTTAGGCCAACTCGAGCAGTACTTC; CDR3: CASSLGQLEQYF; length: 12; D: NA; J: TRBJ2-7; size: NA; V: TRBV11-2
DNA: TGTGCCAGCAGCGTAGGTAACAGGGTCGCTGAAGCTTTCTTT; CDR3: CASSVGNRVAEAFF; length: 14; D: NA; J: TRBJ1-1; size: few; V: TRBV9
DNA: TGTGCCAGCAGTTTAGGGAGACCTCTGGTGGGCGGGTACAATGAGCAGTTCTTC; CDR3: CASSLGRPLVGGYNEQFF; length: 18; D: NA; J: TRBJ2-1; size: NA; V: TRBV27
DNA: TGTGCCAGCAGCTTGGTGGTGTTCGGGGGTGGGGAGCAGTACTTC; CDR3: CASSLVVFGGGEQYF; length: 15; D: NA; J: TRBJ2-7; size: NA; V: TRBV5-5
DNA: TGCGCCAGCAGCCAAGACGGGACAGGGCGATATGGCTACACCTTC; CDR3: CASSQDGTGRYGYTF; length: 15; D: TRBD1; J: TRBJ1-2; size: NA; V: TRBV4-1
DNA: TGTGCCAGCAGCGTATCCCCAAGTGCTAACTATGGCTACACCTTC; CDR3: CASSVSPSANYGYTF; length: 15; D: NA; J: TRBJ1-2; size: NA; V: TRBV9
DNA: TGCAGCGTTGCCAGAACCGGGACAGGGACCCCGAGGGGGGAGCAGTACTTC; CDR3: CSVARTGTGTPRGEQYF; length: 17; D: TRBD1; J: TRBJ2-7; size: many; V: TRBV29-1
DNA: TGTGCCATCAGTGGGGACCCTAGCGGAACCTACGAGCAGTACTTC; CDR3: CAISGDPSGTYEQYF; length: 15; D: TRBD2; J: TRBJ2-7; size: NA; V: TRBV6-4
DNA: TGCGCCAGCAGCCAGGGAACACGCGGGGAGCTGTTTTTT; CDR3: CASSQGTRGELFF; length: 13; D: NA; J: TRBJ2-2; size: few; V: TRBV5-1
DNA: TGTGCCTGGAGCGCAAAAGGACTGTACAATCAGCCCCAGCATTTT; CDR3: CAWSAKGLYNQPQHF; length: 15; D: NA; J: TRBJ1-5; size: many; V: TRBV30
DNA: TGCAGCGCCGGAAACTCCTACGAGCAGTACTTC; CDR3: CSAGNSYEQYF; length: 11; D: NA; J: TRBJ2-7; size: NA; V: TRBV29-1
DNA: TGTGCCAGCAGTTACTCCAACAGAGGGGGCTACACCTTC; CDR3: CASSYSNRGGYTF; length: 13; D: NA; J: TRBJ1-2; size: few; V: TRBV6-5
DNA: TGCGCCAGCAGCCTTAGCGGGGGCTCCTACGAGCAGTACTTC; CDR3: CASSLSGGSYEQYF; length: 14; D: TRBD2; J: TRBJ2-7; size: NA; V: TRBV5-1
DNA: TGCAGCGTTGAAGATCTGGTAACAGGGAGTAGGAATGAGCAGTTCTTC; CDR3: CSVEDLVTGSRNEQFF; length: 16; D: NA; J: TRBJ2-1; size: NA; V: TRBV29-1
DNA: TGTGCCAGCAGCCCTGGGACAGGTCCCTACGAGCAGTACTTC; CDR3: CASSPGTGPYEQYF; length: 14; D: TRBD1; J: TRBJ2-7; size: NA; V: TRBV11-2
DNA: TGTGCCAGCAGCGTCTATGGGCAGACTAATGAAAAACTGTTTTTT; CDR3: CASSVYGQTNEKLFF; length: 15; D: NA; J: TRBJ1-4; size: NA; V: TRBV9
DNA: TGTGCCTGGAGGCGGACTAGCGGGAGTACCGGGGAGCTGTTTTTT; CDR3: CAWRRTSGSTGELFF; length: 15; D: TRBD2; J: TRBJ2-2; size: few; V: TRBV30
DNA: TGTGCCAGCAGTAAAGGAGGATGGTACGAGCAGTACTTC; CDR3: CASSKGGWYEQYF; length: 13; D: NA; J: TRBJ2-7; size: NA; V: TRBV6-5
DNA: TGTGCCAGCTCGGCGGGAGGGTCAGATACGCAGTATTTT; CDR3: CASSAGGSDTQYF; length: 13; D: TRBD2; J: TRBJ2-3; size: NA; V: TRBV18
DNA: TGTGCCACGACGGGACACCTCTACAATGAGCAGTTCTTC; CDR3: CATTGHLYNEQFF; length: 13; D: NA; J: TRBJ2-1; size: NA; V: TRBV19
DNA: TGTGCCACCACCAGCACAGATACGCAGTATTTT; CDR3: CATTSTDTQYF; length: 11; D: NA; J: TRBJ2-3; size: many; V: TRBV2
DNA: TGTGCCAGCAGCACCGCAGACAAATCCTATGGCTACACCTTC; CDR3: CASSTADKSYGYTF; length: 14; D: NA; J: TRBJ1-2; size: NA; V: TRBV7-2
DNA: TGTGCCAGCAGCGGTGGGCAGAGTTTCTACAATGAGCAGTTCTTC; CDR3: CASSGGQSFYNEQFF; length: 15; D: NA; J: TRBJ2-1; size: NA; V: TRBV7-9
DNA: TGTGCCAGCAGCCCCTACAGCCGTCGGGATTCACCCCTCCACTTT; CDR3: CASSPYSRRDSPLHF; length: 15; D: NA; J: TRBJ1-6; size: NA; V: TRBV7-8